The T cell receptor (beta chain) under discussion was sequenced for a study of T cells in women clearing cervical HPV infection. Across the whole study: Donors had HPV16-related CIN3 or worse; 2 had invasive cancer. No precancer developed; the control's incident HPV16 infection cleared within 12 months.

For this clone: The target antigen is unknown. The read falls 3 residues short of the CDR3 end, and the missing part is taken from the germline J gene.

Looked up from germline, CDR1 is MNHEY and CDR2 is SVGEGT. V gave up 4 bases and J gave up 0 bases, with 13 bases separating them. The CDR3 totals 15 residues. Some clones are missing from TCRdb's copy, which holds only in-frame ones; the method was immunoSEQ multiplex PCR. The sample data list around 35,000 clones. Dot-blot hybridization genotyped cervical HPV amplified with MY09/MY11 PCR. Points from the study as a whole: Cases carried less TRBV6-7 than controls: approximately 0.1% versus 0.16%.

The sequenced material came from blood buffy coat. The sequence was collected from a woman between 18 and 69 years old with a cervical HPV16 infection that either progressed to CIN3+ or cleared (not recorded which). The J gene is TRBJ2-7, the V gene TRBV6-2 or TRBV6-3; no firm D call. The chain's CDR3 is CASSWSQPGSYEQYF. The part of the CDR3 DNA that was read is TGTGCCAGCAGTTGGTCACAGCCTGGCTCCTACGAG.